Given below is one T cell receptor (beta chain) in context. Its antigen is as yet unknown. Sequenced by immunoSEQ multiplex PCR; TCRdb stores in-frame clones only, minus some. Here the sample spans 99,000 or so clones, about 81% being singletons. The sample belongs to a study of T cell clones after liver transplantation. Study background: Liver transplant recipients had immunosuppression withdrawal attempted within 2 years. Subjects received no induction therapy and standard immunosuppression until randomization at 12-24 months post-transplant.

Study results and caveats: These preliminary findings come from unstandardized post-transplant sampling times.

Germline CDR1 is SNHLY and CDR2 is FYNNEI. This CDR3 region has 13 residues. Trimming removed 2 bases from V and 12 bases from J, with 14 bases in between. The material was CD4+ T cells from blood, obtained before liver transplant. The source of this sequence is a human donor who received a liver transplant. V is TRBV2 and J is TRBJ2-1; maybe TRBD2 (5 bases). The CDR3 DNA sequence: TGTGCCAGCAGTGAAAGTCGGACTCCACGGCAGTTCTTC. This codes for CASSESRTPRQFF.